A few counts support the clone carrying this T cell receptor (beta chain). The antigen is unknown. The germline V gene has CDR1 SGHTA and CDR2 FQGNSA. This CDR3 region has 16 residues. Deletions cut 1 base from V and 3 bases from J, with 16 bases between. Then a second PCR, running roughly 7 to 11 cycles, was carried out with a sample-barcoded 5' primer and a J-beta primer mix. TCRdb called the 5' RACE reads again in MiXCR, with one record for every CDR3 protein. The data contain about 1.5 million distinct CDR3 sequences, around 40% of them singletons. This record comes from a study of blood T cells in healthy people across ages. On the study more broadly: Capture by template switching was about one barcoded beta molecule per two T cells.

Points from the study as a whole: The fall in TCR beta diversity per million T cells was roughly linear with age.

Isolation yielded PBMCs, at least 6.5 million per sample, in every case. Specimen: blood. This clonotype originated in a woman aged 18-29 years in good health. This chain connects TRBV7-2 to TRBJ2-7, with D possibly matching TRBD2 (6 bases). CDR3 in amino acids: CASSLGPPGLRYEQYF. The CDR3 DNA follows: TGTGCCAGCAGCTTAGGTCCTCCGGGACTCCGCTACGAGCAGTACTTC.